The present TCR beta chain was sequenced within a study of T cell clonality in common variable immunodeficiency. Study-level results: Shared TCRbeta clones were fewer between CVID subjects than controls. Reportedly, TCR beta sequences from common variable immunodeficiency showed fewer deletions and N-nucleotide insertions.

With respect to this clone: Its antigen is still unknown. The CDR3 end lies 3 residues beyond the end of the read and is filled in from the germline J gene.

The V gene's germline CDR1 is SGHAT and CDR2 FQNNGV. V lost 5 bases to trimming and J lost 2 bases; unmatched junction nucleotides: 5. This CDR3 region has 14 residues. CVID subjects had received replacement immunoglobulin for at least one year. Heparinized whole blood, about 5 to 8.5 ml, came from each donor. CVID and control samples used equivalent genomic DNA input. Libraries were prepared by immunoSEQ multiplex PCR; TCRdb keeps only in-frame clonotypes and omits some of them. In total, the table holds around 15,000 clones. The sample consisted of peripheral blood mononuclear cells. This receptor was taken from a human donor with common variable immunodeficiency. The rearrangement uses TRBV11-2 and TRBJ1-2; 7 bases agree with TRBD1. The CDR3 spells CASSALQGNYGYTF. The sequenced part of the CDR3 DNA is TGTGCCAGCAGCGCGCTACAGGGGAACTATGGC.